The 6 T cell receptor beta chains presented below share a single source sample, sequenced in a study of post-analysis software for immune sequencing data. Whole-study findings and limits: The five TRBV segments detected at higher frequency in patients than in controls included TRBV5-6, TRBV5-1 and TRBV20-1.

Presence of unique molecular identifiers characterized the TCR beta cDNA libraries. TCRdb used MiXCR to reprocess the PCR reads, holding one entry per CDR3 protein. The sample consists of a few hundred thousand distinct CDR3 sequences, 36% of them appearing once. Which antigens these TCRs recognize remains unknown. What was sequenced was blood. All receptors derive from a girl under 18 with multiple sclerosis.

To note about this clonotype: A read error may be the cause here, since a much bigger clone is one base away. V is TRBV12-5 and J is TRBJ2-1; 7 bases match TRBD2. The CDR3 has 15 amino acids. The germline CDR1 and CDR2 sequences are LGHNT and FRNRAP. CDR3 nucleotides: TGTGCTAGGGGTTTCGGGGGGAGCTCCTACAATGAGCAGTTCTTC. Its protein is CARGFGGSSYNEQFF. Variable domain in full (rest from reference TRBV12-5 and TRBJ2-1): DARVTQTPRHKVTEMGQEVTMRCQPILGHNTVFWYRQTMMQGLELLAYFRNRAPLDDSGMPKDRFSAEMPDATLATLKIQPSEPRDSAVYFCARGFGGSSYNEQFFGPGTRLTVL.

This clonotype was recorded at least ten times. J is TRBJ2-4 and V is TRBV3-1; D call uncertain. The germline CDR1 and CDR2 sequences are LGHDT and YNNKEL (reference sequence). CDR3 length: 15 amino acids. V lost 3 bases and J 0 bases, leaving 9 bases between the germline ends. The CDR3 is CASSHDGLAKNIQYF. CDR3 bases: TGTGCCAGCAGCCACGACGGTCTAGCCAAAAACATTCAGTACTTC.

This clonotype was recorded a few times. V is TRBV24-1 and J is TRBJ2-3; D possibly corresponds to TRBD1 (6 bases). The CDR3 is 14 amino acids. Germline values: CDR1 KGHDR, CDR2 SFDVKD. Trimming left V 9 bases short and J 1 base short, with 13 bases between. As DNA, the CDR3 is TGTGCCACCGCGCAGGGGCGCGGCACAGATACGCAGTATTTT. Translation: CATAQGRGTDTQYF.

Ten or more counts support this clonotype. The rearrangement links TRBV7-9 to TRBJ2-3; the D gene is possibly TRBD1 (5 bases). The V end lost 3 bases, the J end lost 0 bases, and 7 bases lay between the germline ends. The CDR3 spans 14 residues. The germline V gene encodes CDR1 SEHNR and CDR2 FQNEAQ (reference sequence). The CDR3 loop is CASSFDRSTDTQYF. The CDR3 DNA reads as TGTGCCAGCAGCTTCGACAGAAGCACAGATACGCAGTATTTT.

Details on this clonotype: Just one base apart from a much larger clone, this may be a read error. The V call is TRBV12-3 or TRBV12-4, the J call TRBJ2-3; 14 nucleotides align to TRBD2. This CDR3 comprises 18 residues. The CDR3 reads CASSPPGTSGGPGDTRYF. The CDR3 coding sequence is TGTGCCAGCAGCCCCCCCGGGACTAGCGGGGGTCCTGGAGATACGCGGTATTTT.

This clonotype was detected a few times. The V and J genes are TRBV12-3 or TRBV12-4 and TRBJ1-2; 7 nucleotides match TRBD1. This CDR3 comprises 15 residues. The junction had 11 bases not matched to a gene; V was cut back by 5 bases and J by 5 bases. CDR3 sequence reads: CASSQTGWVGYGYTF. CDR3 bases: TGTGCCAGCAGTCAGACAGGGTGGGTCGGGTATGGCTACACCTTC.